These 32 T cell receptor beta chains were sequenced from one sample in a study of shared clonotypes between healthy human individuals. The repertoire was sequenced with immunoSEQ multiplex PCR; TCRdb's copy has only in-frame clones and lacks some. The sample records 2 million to 2.5 million clones, approximately 90% being singletons. Sequenced sample: naive CD4+ T cells from PBMCs. Subset here: CD45RA+ positively selected. The receptors come from a man between 18 and 35 years old in good health. Some clones in this sample may be carry-over from other donors' samples.

The chain couples TRBV5-8 to TRBJ2-2, with 10 nucleotides matching TRBD1. The germline gives CDR1 SGHTS, CDR2 YDEGEE. The V and J ends lost 4 bases and 7 bases, in that order; junction bases with no gene match: 13. The CDR3 is 17 amino acids. CDR3 coding DNA: TGTGCCAGCAGCATTCATCACGGGACAGGGGTGTTCGGGGAGCTGTTTTTT. Amino acid sequence: CASSIHHGTGVFGELFF.

The CDR3 sequence: CASSPGQINEKLFF. Here the CDR3 DNA reads TGTGCCAGCAGCCCGGGACAGATAAATGAAAAACTGTTTTTT. The V call is TRBV28, the J call TRBJ1-4; 7 nucleotides agree with TRBD1. CDR1 and CDR2 (germline): MDHEN, SYDVKM. CDR3 length equals 14 residues. The V gene end was trimmed by 6 bases and the J gene end by 5 bases; junction bases not matched to a gene: 6.

This chain joins TRBV7-9 and TRBJ1-4, with D possibly being TRBD1 (5 bases). Trimming cost V 5 bases and J 4 bases, with 14 bases left between them. Germline assignment: CDR1 SEHNR and CDR2 FQNEAQ (reference sequence). This CDR3 spans 15 amino acids. CDR3 protein: CASSETGNLNEKLFF. CDR3 nucleotide sequence: TGTGCCAGCAGCGAAACAGGAAATCTTAATGAAAAACTGTTTTTT.

This chain joins TRBV27 and TRBJ2-1; TRBD2 matches 15 bases. CDR1 is MNHEY, CDR2 SMNVEV, per germline (reference sequence). The CDR3 extends over 20 amino acids. V trimming: 2 bases; J trimming: 7 bases; junction bases outside the gene matches: 15. CDR3 nucleotides: TGTGCCAGCAGTTTAGGGGGACTAGCGGGAGGCACTGAATTAGGAAATGAGCAGTTCTTC. It yields the protein CASSLGGLAGGTELGNEQFF.

This clone was observed a few times. The chain couples TRBV2 to TRBJ1-2; D possibly corresponds to TRBD1 (6 bases). Germline V lookup: CDR1 SNHLY, CDR2 FYNNEI. This CDR3 has 12 amino acids. Trimming took 8 bases from V and 7 from J, leaving 14 bases between them. CDR3 region: CASSLGARGYTF. The CDR3 nucleotides read TGTGCCAGCTCTCTGGGGGCGCGTGGCTACACCTTC.

Concerning this clone itself: Additional DNA sequences in this sample encode the identical CDR3. This chain joins TRBV7-9 and TRBJ2-3; D is unresolved. The CDR3 consists of 10 residues. CDR1 and CDR2 from the germline V gene are SEHNR and FQNEAQ (reference sequence). V shed 4 bases and J shed 4 bases, with 0 bases lying between them. The CDR3 sequence: CASSSDTQYF. CDR3 bases: TGTGCCAGCAGCTCAGATACGCAGTATTTT. The entire variable domain, with the rest obtained from reference TRBV7-9 and TRBJ2-3, is as follows: DTGVSQNPRHKITKRGQNVTFRCDPISEHNRLYWYRQTLGQGPEFLTYFQNEAQLEKSRLLSDRFSAERPKGSFSTLEIQRTEQGDSAMYLCASSSDTQYFGPGTRLTVL.

The rearrangement joins TRBV7-6 to TRBJ2-1, with TRBD2 as a possible D gene (5 bases). Trimming pared 5 bases from V and 10 bases from J, leaving 15 bases between. The length of the CDR3 is 13 residues. Looked up from germline, CDR1 is SGHVS and CDR2 is FNYEAQ. In nucleotides, the CDR3 is TGTGCCAGCAGCCCCCTCCTGGCTAGCGAGCAGTTCTTC. As protein: CASSPLLASEQFF.

J is TRBJ2-7 and V is TRBV9; the match to TRBD2 covers 8 bases. The V gene's germline CDR1 is SGDLS and CDR2 YYNGEE. V trimming: 0 bases; J trimming: 2 bases; junction bases outside the gene matches: 10. This CDR3 is 17 amino acids long. For the CDR3, the DNA is TGTGCCAGCAGCGTAGTCCCCGAGGGAGCGGGGGCCTACGAGCAGTACTTC. It specifies CASSVVPEGAGAYEQYF.

This chain uses TRBV5-1 with TRBJ1-3; 7 bases agree with TRBD1. The CDR3 is made up of 14 amino acids. The trim removed 2 bases at V and 8 bases at J, leaving 7 bases unmatched. Germline V gene data show CDR1 as SGHRS and CDR2 as YFSETQ. The CDR3 loop reads CASSFATGEDTIYF. CDR3 coding DNA: TGCGCCAGCAGCTTTGCTACAGGGGAGGACACCATATATTTT.

This chain connects TRBV4-3 to TRBJ2-3; D may be TRBD1 or TRBD2 (5 bases each). The CDR3 covers 14 residues. V was clipped by 3 bases and J by 4 bases, with 11 bases between them. Germline V CDR1 and CDR2: LGHNA, YSLEER. CDR3 residues: CASSQPGAADTQYF. The CDR3 DNA sequence: TGCGCCAGCAGCCAGCCCGGGGCGGCAGATACGCAGTATTTT.

The chain employs TRBV18 and TRBJ2-3; TRBD2 agrees at 7 bases. CDR3 length equals 16 residues. Per the germline V gene, CDR1 is KGHSH and CDR2 is LQKENI. J gave up 2 bases and V 2 bases, and 7 bases lay outside the gene matches. As DNA, the CDR3 is TGTGCCAGCTCACCATCGGGGGGAGCGAACACAGATACGCAGTATTTT. Translated: CASSPSGGANTDTQYF.

The V gene is TRBV28, the J gene TRBJ1-1, with a tentative D call TRBD1 (6 bases). Germline CDR1 and CDR2: MDHEN and SYDVKM. This CDR3 spans 18 amino acids. The V and J ends lost 4 bases and 5 bases respectively, with 26 bases between them. CDR3 region: CASSSPGHRLSGGTEAFF. Here the CDR3 DNA reads TGTGCCAGCAGTTCCCCGGGACACCGACTTTCGGGGGGTACTGAAGCTTTCTTT.

V and J are TRBV5-1 and TRBJ1-4; D not resolved. The germline CDR1 and CDR2 sequences are SGHRS and YFSETQ. This CDR3 is built from 15 residues. V gave up 4 bases and J gave up 7 bases, with 17 bases separating them. The CDR3 sequence: CASSVTPSTGEKLFF. As DNA, the CDR3 is TGCGCCAGCAGCGTGACACCCTCGACTGGTGAAAAACTGTTTTTT.

The CDR3 protein is CASSLGPLYNEQFF. The DNA of the CDR3 is TGTGCCAGCAGTCTGGGACCACTCTACAATGAGCAGTTCTTC. This rearrangement joins TRBV9 to TRBJ2-1; D may correspond to TRBD1 or TRBD2 (5 bases each). Trimming took off 5 bases at V and 3 bases at J, with 12 bases between the two ends. Per germline, CDR1 SGDLS and CDR2 YYNGEE. The CDR3 has 14 amino acids.

Concerning this clone: Other DNA sequences from this sample encode an identical CDR3 as well. The chain employs TRBV6-5 and TRBJ2-7; possibly TRBD2 for D (7 bases). Between the trimmed V and J ends, which lost 2 bases and 6 bases, there was a span of 11 bases. The CDR3 is 13 residues long. Per the germline V gene, CDR1 is MNHEY and CDR2 is SVGAGI. CDR3 DNA sequence: TGTGCCAGCAGTTACCTTCGGGGGGCCGAGCAGTACTTC. This translates into CASSYLRGAEQYF.

The chain joins TRBV28 to TRBJ1-2; the D gene is possibly TRBD1 (5 bases). V lost 2 bases and J 8 bases, leaving 15 bases between the germline ends. Germline V CDR1 and CDR2: MDHEN, SYDVKM. The CDR3 is 14 residues long. The CDR3 here is CASSLSQGLGGYTF. CDR3 in DNA: TGTGCCAGCAGTTTAAGTCAGGGCCTGGGGGGCTACACCTTC.

V is TRBV4-3 and J is TRBJ1-1; TRBD1 matches at 10 bases. Per germline, CDR1 LGHNA and CDR2 YSLEER. Losses at the gene ends were 3 bases for V and 3 bases for J; bases not matched to a gene: 10. This CDR3 spans 17 amino acids. The CDR3 sequence is CASSHSRQGAIDTEAFF. CDR3 sequence (DNA): TGCGCCAGCAGCCATTCTCGACAGGGGGCAATCGACACTGAAGCTTTCTTT.

The chain couples TRBV28 to TRBJ1-2, with D possibly matching TRBD1 (6 bases). Germline values: CDR1 MDHEN, CDR2 SYDVKM. Trimming pared 6 bases from V and 8 bases from J, leaving 19 bases between. The CDR3 runs 14 residues. CDR3 region: CASSSRSGAKGYTF. The CDR3 nucleotides are TGTGCCAGCAGCTCCCGATCGGGGGCGAAGGGCTACACCTTC.

The rearrangement uses TRBV28 and TRBJ2-5; D remains unclear. This CDR3 has 14 residues. The V end lost 9 bases, the J end lost 5 bases, and 19 bases lay between the germline ends. The V gene's germline CDR1 is MDHEN and CDR2 SYDVKM. CDR3 DNA: TGTGCCAGTTCTGGGAATTCCCTGAGGGAGACCCAGTACTTC. Translation: CASSGNSLRETQYF.

The V and J genes are TRBV9 and TRBJ2-2; a possible D gene is TRBD2 (5 bases). The germline gives CDR1 SGDLS, CDR2 YYNGEE. The CDR3 consists of 14 residues. Trimming removed 4 bases from V and 2 bases from J, with 9 bases in between. Here the CDR3 DNA reads TGTGCCAGCAGCCCGAGCGGAAACACCGGGGAGCTGTTTTTT. Translated: CASSPSGNTGELFF.

The CDR3 here is CASSSRDAGSYEQYF. The CDR3 DNA reads as TGTGCCAGCAGCTCTCGGGACGCAGGCTCCTACGAGCAGTACTTC. This sequence joins TRBV7-2 and TRBJ2-7; either TRBD1 or TRBD2 may fit D (5 bases each). V was shortened by 4 bases and J by 0 bases, with 13 bases between the two germline ends. The CDR3 has 15 amino acids. CDR1 and CDR2 from the germline V gene are SGHTA and FQGNSA.

The sample holds one count of this clone. The rearrangement links TRBV10-3 to TRBJ2-1; D gene uncertain. The CDR3 extends over 13 amino acids. Deletions cut 2 bases from V and 9 bases from J, with 11 bases between. Germline V gene sequence: CDR1 ENHRY, CDR2 SYGVKD. CDR3: CAISEQREGEQFF. CDR3 sequence (DNA): TGTGCCATCAGTGAGCAGAGAGAAGGTGAGCAGTTCTTC.

V usage is TRBV28 and J usage is TRBJ1-1; 10 nucleotides line up with TRBD1. The CDR3 consists of 14 residues. CDR1 and CDR2 (germline): MDHEN, SYDVKM. After removal of 8 bases from V and 2 bases from J, the junction contained 5 bases not matched to a gene. The CDR3: CASGTGAFNTEAFF. DNA for the CDR3: TGTGCCAGCGGGACAGGGGCGTTTAACACTGAAGCTTTCTTT.

Notes on this clone: The same CDR3 can be traced to other DNA sequences in this sample. The chain has TRBV18 and TRBJ2-5; D gene ambiguous. This CDR3 spans 12 amino acids. V lost 3 bases to trimming and J lost 4 bases, with 6 bases between them. Looked up from germline, CDR1 is KGHSH and CDR2 is LQKENI. CDR3 loop: CASSPGPETQYF. The CDR3 DNA sequence: TGTGCCAGCTCACCCGGGCCAGAGACCCAGTACTTC.

The V and J genes are TRBV5-4 and TRBJ2-7; tentative D call: TRBD1 (6 bases). Germline loops: CDR1 SGHNT, CDR2 YYREEE (reference sequence). This CDR3 spans 15 amino acids. Trimming stripped 3 bases from V and 6 bases from J, with 19 bases between. DNA for the CDR3: TGTGCCAGCAGCTCACATAGGGACATGAATCGCGAGCAGTACTTC. Its translation: CASSSHRDMNREQYF.

This sequence joins TRBV5-6 and TRBJ1-5; no clear D gene. The CDR3 has 15 amino acids. Germline values: CDR1 SGHDT, CDR2 YYEEEE. Trimming stripped 2 bases from V and 0 bases from J, with 9 bases between. Written as DNA, the CDR3 is TGTGCCAGCAGCTTCAGAGGGTATAGCAATCAGCCCCAGCATTTT. It specifies CASSFRGYSNQPQHF.

This chain connects TRBV7-9 to TRBJ2-2; the D is unclear. V lost 2 bases, J lost 2 bases, and 12 bases lay in between. The germline CDR1 and CDR2 sequences are SEHNR and FQNEAQ (reference sequence). This CDR3 spans 16 amino acids. CDR3 sequence (DNA): TGTGCCAGCAGCTTATATCTAACCGATAACACCGGGGAGCTGTTTTTT. Translation gives CASSLYLTDNTGELFF.

V usage is TRBV9 and J usage is TRBJ2-2; D is undetermined. CDR1 SGDLS and CDR2 YYNGEE come from the germline V gene. Trimming took 0 bases from V and 6 from J, leaving 12 bases between them. This CDR3 has 15 amino acids. The CDR3 loop is CASSVEAKGSGELFF. In DNA form, the CDR3 reads TGTGCCAGCAGCGTAGAGGCTAAGGGTTCCGGGGAGCTGTTTTTT.

The rearrangement links TRBV4-1 to TRBJ1-2, with 7 bases aligning to TRBD1. The CDR3 is 17 amino acids. CDR1 and CDR2 from the germline V gene are MGHRA and YSYEKL. The junction had 12 bases not matched to a gene; V was cut back by 0 bases and J by 5 bases. The CDR3 nucleotides read TGCGCCAGCAGCCAAGATTTTGTGACGGGGACAGTTTATGGCTACACCTTC. This encodes CASSQDFVTGTVYGYTF.

The chain carries TRBV28 and TRBJ2-7; D unclear. The V and J ends lost 6 bases and 0 bases respectively, with 9 bases between them. This CDR3 is 13 amino acids long. Germline CDR1 is MDHEN and CDR2 is SYDVKM. The CDR3 here is CASSRLPSYEQYF. The CDR3, as DNA: TGTGCCAGCAGCCGGTTACCCTCCTACGAGCAGTACTTC.

The chain links TRBV19 to TRBJ2-5; perhaps TRBD1 as D (6 bases). There are 13 residues in the CDR3. In germline, CDR1 is LNHDA, CDR2 SQIVND (reference sequence). Trimming took off 11 bases at V and 6 bases at J, with 19 bases between the two ends. Here the CDR3 DNA reads TGTGCCGGACGAAGAACAGGGAAAAAGACCCAGTACTTC. Protein: CAGRRTGKKTQYF.

The chain carries TRBV11-3 and TRBJ2-1, with TRBD2 identical over 14 bases. J lost 8 bases, V lost 1 base, and 4 bases had no gene match. The CDR3 spans 16 residues. Germline CDR1 SGHNT, CDR2 YENEEA. The CDR3 loop is CASSLGGTSGSDEQFF. The DNA for the CDR3 is TGTGCCAGCAGCTTAGGGGGGACTAGCGGGAGTGATGAGCAGTTCTTC.